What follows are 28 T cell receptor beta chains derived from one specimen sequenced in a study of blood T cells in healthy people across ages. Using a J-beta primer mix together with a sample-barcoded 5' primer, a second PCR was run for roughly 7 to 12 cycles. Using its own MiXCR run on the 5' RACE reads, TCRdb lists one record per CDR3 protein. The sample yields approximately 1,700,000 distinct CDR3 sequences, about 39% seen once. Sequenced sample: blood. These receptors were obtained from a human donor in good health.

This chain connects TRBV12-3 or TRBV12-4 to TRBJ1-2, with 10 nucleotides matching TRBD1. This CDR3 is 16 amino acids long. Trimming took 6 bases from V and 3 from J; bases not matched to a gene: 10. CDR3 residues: CASRILGQGIYYGYTF. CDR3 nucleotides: TGTGCCAGCAGAATCCTGGGACAGGGGATCTACTATGGCTACACCTTC.

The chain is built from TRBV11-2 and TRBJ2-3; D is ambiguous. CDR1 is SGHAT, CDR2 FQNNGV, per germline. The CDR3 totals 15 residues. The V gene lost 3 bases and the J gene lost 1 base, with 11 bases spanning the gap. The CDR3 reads CASSLLEFRTDTQYF. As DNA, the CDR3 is TGTGCCAGCAGCTTGCTCGAGTTCCGCACAGATACGCAGTATTTT.

The CDR3 nucleotides are TGCAGCGTTGAAGAGGGATTGAGGGGATGGACCTACGAGCAGTACTTC. Its translation: CSVEEGLRGWTYEQYF. The genes are TRBV29-1 and TRBJ2-7; D is tentatively TRBD1 or TRBD2 (5 bases each). CDR3 length equals 16 residues. Germline V gives CDR1 SQVTM, CDR2 ANQGSEA. V lost 0 bases and J 2 bases, leaving 17 bases between the germline ends.

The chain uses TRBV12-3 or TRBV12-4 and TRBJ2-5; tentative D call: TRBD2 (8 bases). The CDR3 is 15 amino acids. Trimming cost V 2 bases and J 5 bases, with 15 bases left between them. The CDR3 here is CASSLQGGGRETQYF. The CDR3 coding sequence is TGTGCCAGCAGTTTACAGGGGGGCGGGAGGGAGACCCAGTACTTC.

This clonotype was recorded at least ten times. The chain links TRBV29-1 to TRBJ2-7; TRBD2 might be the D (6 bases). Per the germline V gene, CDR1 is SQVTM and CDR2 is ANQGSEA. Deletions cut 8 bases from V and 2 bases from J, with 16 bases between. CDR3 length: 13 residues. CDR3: CSISESGAYEQYF. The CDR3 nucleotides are TGCAGCATCTCAGAATCGGGGGCCTACGAGCAGTACTTC.

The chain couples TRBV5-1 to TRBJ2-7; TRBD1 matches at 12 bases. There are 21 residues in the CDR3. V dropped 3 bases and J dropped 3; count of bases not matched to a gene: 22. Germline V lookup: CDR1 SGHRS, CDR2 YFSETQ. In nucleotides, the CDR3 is TGCGCCAGCAGCTCCACCGGGACAGGGGGCGGCTTTGGTCGGGGGTTCTACGAGCAGTACTTC. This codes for CASSSTGTGGGFGRGFYEQYF.

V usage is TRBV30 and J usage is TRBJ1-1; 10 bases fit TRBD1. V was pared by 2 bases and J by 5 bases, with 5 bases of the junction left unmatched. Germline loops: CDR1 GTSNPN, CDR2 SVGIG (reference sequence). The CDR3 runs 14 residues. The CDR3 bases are TGTGCCTGGAGTAAGGACAGGGGGTTAACTGAAGCTTTCTTT. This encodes CAWSKDRGLTEAFF.

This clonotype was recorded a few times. This chain's CDR3 is CASTFLGPTDTQYF. CDR3 nucleotides: TGTGCCAGCACCTTCCTCGGCCCCACAGATACGCAGTATTTT. This chain connects TRBV7-2 to TRBJ2-3; the D is unclear. The CDR3 loop spans 14 amino acids. Trimming stripped 7 bases from V and 2 bases from J, with 13 bases between. Per germline, CDR1 SGHTA and CDR2 FQGNSA.

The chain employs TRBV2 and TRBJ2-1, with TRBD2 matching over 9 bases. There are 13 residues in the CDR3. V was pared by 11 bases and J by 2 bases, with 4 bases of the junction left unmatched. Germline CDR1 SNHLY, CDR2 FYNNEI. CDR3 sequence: CACGGGPYNEQFF. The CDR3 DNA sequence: TGTGCCTGCGGGGGGGGACCCTACAATGAGCAGTTCTTC.

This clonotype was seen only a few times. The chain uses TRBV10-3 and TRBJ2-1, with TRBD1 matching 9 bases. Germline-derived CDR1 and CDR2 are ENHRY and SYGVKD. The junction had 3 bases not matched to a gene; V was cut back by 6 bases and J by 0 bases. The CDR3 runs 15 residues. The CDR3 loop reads CAISGTGSSYNEQFF. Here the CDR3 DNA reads TGTGCCATCAGCGGGACAGGGAGCTCCTACAATGAGCAGTTCTTC.

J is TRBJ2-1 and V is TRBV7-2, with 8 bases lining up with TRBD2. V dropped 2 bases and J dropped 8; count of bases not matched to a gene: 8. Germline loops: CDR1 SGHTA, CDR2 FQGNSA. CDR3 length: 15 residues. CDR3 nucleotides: TGTGCCAGCAGCTTAACCGGGGGGGATTGGGATGAGCAGTTCTTC. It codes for CASSLTGGDWDEQFF.

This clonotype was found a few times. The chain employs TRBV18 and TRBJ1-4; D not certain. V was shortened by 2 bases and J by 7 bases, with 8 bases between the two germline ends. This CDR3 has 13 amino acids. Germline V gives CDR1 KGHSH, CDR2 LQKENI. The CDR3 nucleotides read TGTGCCAGCTCACCAGGGGAGGCTGAAAAACTGTTTTTT. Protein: CASSPGEAEKLFF.

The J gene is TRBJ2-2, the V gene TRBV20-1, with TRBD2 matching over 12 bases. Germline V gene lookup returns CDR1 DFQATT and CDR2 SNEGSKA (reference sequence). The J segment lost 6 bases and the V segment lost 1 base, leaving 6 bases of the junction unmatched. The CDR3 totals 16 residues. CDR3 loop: CSARGPSGGAPGELFF. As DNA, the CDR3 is TGCAGTGCTAGAGGACCTAGCGGGGGGGCCCCCGGGGAGCTGTTTTTT.

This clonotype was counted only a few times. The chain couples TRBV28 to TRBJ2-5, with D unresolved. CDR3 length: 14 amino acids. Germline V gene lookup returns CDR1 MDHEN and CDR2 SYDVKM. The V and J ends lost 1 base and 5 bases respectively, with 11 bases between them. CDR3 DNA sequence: TGTGCCAGCAGTTTATTGTATCCGTCGGAGACCCAGTACTTC. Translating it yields CASSLLYPSETQYF.

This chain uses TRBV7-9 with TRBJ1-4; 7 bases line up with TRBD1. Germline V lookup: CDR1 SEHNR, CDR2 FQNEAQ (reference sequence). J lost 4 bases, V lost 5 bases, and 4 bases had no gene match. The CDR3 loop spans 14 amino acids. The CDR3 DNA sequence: TGTGCCAGCAGCCTGGGACAGAGTAATGAAAAACTGTTTTTT. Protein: CASSLGQSNEKLFF.

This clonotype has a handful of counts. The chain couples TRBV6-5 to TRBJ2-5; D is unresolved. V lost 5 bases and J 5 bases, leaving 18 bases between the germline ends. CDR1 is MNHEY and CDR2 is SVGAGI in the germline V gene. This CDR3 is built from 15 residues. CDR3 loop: CASSTLGPPGETQYF. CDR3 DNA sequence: TGTGCCAGCAGTACCCTCGGGCCCCCTGGGGAGACCCAGTACTTC.

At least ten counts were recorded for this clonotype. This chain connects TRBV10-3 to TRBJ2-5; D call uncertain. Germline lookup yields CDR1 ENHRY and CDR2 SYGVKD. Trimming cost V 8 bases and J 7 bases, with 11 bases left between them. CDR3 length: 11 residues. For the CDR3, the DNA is TGTGCCATCCTCGTAGCCGGGACCCAGTACTTC. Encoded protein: CAILVAGTQYF.

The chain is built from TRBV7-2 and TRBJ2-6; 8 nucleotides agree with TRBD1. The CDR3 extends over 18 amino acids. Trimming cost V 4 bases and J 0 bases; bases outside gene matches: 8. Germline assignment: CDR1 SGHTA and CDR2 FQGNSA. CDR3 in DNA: TGTGCCAGCAGCTCTCGCCGGGACAGGAGCTCTGGGGCCAACGTCCTGACTTTC. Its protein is CASSSRRDRSSGANVLTF.

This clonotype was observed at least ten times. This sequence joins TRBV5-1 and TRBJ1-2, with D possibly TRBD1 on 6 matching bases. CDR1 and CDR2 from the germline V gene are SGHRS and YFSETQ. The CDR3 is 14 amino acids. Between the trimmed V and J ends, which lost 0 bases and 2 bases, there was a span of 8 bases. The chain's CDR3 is CASSLDDRNYGYTF. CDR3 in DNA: TGCGCCAGCAGCTTGGACGACAGGAACTATGGCTACACCTTC.

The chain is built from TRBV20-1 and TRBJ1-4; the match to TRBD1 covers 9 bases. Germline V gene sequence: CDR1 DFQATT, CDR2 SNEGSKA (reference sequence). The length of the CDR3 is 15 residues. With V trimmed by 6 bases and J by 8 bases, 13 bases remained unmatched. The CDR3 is CSARDREDADEKLFF. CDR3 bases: TGCAGTGCCAGGGACAGGGAGGATGCGGACGAAAAACTGTTTTTT.

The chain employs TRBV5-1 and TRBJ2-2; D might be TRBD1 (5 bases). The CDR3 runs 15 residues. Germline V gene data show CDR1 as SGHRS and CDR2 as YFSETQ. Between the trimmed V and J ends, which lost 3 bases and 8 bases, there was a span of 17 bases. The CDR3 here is CASSWGPLTQGELFF. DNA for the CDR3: TGCGCCAGCAGCTGGGGCCCCTTGACCCAAGGGGAGCTGTTTTTT.

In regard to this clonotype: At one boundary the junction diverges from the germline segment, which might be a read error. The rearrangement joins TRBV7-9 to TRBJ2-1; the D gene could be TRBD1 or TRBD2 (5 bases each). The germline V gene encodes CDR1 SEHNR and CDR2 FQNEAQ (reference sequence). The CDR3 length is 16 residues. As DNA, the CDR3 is TGTGCCAGCAGCTTAGCTTCGGGGCCAGGCTACAATGAGCGGTTCTTC. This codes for CASSLASGPGYNERFF.

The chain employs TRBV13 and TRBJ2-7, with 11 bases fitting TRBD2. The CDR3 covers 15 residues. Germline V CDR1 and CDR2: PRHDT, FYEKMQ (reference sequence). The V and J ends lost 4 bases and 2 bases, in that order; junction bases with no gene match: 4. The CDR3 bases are TGTGCCAGCAGCTCCCCGACTAGCGGGGCCTACGAGCAGTACTTC. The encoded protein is CASSSPTSGAYEQYF.

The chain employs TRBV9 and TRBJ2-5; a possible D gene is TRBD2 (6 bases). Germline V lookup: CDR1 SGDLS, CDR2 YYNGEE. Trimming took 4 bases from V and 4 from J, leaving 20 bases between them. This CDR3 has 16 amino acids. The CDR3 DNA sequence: TGTGCCAGCAGCAACGACGGGGGTCCCGGGGGAGAGACCCAGTACTTC. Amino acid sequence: CASSNDGGPGGETQYF.

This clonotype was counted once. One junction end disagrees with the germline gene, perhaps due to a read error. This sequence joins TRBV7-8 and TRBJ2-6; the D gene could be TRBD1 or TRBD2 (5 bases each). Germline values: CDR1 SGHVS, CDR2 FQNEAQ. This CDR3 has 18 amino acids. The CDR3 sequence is CASSWPRAKVSGANVPTF. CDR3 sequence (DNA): TGTGCCAGCAGCTGGCCGAGGGCTAAGGTGTCTGGGGCCAACGTCCCGACTTTC.

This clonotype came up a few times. In nucleotides, the CDR3 is TGTGCCAGCAGTTTATCCGGGGAACCAGCAGATACGCAGTATTTT. It translates to CASSLSGEPADTQYF. The chain carries TRBV27 and TRBJ2-3; TRBD2 is a possible D gene (5 bases). Trimming took 0 bases from V and 4 from J, leaving 11 bases between them. The CDR3 extends over 15 amino acids. Germline V gene lookup returns CDR1 MNHEY and CDR2 SMNVEV (reference sequence).

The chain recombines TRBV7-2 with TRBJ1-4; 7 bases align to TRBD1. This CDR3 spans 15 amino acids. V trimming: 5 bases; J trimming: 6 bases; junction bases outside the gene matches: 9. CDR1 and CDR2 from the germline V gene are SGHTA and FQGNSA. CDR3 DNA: TGTGCCAGCAGCCTCTCGGCAGGGGGGGATGAAAAACTGTTTTTT. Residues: CASSLSAGGDEKLFF.

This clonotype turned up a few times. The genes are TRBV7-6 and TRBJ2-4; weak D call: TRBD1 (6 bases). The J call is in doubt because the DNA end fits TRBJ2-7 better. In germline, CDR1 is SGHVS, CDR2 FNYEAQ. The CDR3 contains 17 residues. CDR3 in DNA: TGTGCCAGCAGCTTTACTCCCCCACAGGCAGGGGTCTACGAGCAGTACTTC. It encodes CASSFTPPQAGVYEQYF.